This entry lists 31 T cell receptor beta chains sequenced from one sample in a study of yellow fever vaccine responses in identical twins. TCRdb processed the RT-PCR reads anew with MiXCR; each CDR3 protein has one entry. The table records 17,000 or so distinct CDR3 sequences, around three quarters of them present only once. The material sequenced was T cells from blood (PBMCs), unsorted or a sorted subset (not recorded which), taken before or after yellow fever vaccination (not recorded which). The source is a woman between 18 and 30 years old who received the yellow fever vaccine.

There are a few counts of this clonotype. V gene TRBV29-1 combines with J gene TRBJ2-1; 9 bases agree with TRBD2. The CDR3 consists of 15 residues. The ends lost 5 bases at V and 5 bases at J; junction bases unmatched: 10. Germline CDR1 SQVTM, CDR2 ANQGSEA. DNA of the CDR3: TGCAGCGTTACCGGGACTAGCAGGGGTAACAATGAGCAGTTCTTC. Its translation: CSVTGTSRGNNEQFF.

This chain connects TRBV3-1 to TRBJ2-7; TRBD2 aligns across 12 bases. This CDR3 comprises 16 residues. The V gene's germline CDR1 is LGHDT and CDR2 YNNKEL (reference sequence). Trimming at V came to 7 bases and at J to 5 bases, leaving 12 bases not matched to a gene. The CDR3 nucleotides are TGTGCCAGCACCTCAAGTTCTAGCGGGAGGGGTCACGAGCAGTACTTC. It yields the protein CASTSSSSGRGHEQYF.

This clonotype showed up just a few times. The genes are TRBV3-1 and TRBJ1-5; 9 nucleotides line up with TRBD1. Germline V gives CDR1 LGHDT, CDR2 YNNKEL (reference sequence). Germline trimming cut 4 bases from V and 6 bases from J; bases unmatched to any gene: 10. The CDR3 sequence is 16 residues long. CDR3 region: CASSPTGTGLGQPQHF. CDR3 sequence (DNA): TGTGCCAGCAGCCCAACCGGGACAGGGTTGGGTCAGCCCCAGCATTTT.

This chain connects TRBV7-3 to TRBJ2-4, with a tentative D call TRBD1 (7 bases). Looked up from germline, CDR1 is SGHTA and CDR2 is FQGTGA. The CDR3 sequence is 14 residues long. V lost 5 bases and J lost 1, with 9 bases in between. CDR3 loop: CASSQGGAKNIQYF. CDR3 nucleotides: TGTGCCAGCAGCCAGGGGGGCGCCAAAAACATTCAGTACTTC.

The CDR3 region has the DNA TGTGCCAGCAATAGACAGGGATCCTACGAGCAGTACTTC. Amino acids: CASNRQGSYEQYF. The chain recombines TRBV6-1 with TRBJ2-7; TRBD1 matches at 7 bases. This CDR3 region has 13 residues. V shed 7 bases, J shed 1 base, and the junction held 4 bases outside the gene matches. Germline values: CDR1 MNHNS, CDR2 SASEGT.

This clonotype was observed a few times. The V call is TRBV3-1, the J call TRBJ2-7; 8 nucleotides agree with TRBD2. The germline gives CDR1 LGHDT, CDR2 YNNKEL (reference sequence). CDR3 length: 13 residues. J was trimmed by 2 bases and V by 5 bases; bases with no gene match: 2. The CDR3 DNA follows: TGTGCCAGCAGCATTAGCGGGACCTACGAGCAGTACTTC. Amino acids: CASSISGTYEQYF.

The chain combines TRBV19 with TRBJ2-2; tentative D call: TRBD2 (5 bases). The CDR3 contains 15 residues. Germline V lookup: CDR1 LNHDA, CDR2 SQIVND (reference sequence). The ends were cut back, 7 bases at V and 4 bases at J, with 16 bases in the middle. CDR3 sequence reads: CASTDYALGTGELFF. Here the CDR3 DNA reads TGTGCCAGTACCGACTACGCATTAGGCACCGGGGAGCTGTTTTTT.

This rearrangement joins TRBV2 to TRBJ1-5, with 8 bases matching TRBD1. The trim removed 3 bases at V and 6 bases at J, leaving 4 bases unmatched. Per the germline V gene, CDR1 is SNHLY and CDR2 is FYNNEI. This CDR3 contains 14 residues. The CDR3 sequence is CASSDRGRGQPQHF. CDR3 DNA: TGTGCCAGCAGTGACAGGGGGCGAGGTCAGCCCCAGCATTTT.

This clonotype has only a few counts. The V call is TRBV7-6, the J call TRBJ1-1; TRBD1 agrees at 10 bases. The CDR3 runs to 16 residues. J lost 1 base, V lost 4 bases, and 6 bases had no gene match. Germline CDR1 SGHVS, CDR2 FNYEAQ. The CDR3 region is CASSYATGGWNTEAFF. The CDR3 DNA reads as TGTGCCAGCAGCTACGCGACAGGGGGCTGGAACACTGAAGCTTTCTTT.

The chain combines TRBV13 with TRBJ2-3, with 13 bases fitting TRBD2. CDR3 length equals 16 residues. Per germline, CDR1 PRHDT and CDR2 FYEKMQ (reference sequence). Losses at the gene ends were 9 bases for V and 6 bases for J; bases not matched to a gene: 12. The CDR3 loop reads CASKYHGTSGVDTQYF. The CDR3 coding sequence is TGTGCCAGTAAATACCACGGGACTAGCGGGGTGGATACGCAGTATTTT.

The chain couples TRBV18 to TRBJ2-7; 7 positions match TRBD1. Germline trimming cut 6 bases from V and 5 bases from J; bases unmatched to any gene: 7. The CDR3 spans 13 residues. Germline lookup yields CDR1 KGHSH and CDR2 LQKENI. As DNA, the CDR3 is TGTGCCAGCTCTCTTAGACAGGGAGACGAGCAGTACGTC. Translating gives CASSLRQGDEQYV.

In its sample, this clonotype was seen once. The CDR3 coding sequence is TGCGCCAGCAGAACGAGTCTGGGACCGAACACTGAAGCTTTCTTT. Its translation: CASRTSLGPNTEAFF. This chain connects TRBV5-1 to TRBJ1-1; a weak D match, TRBD1 (5 bases). CDR3 length equals 15 residues. The germline V gene has CDR1 SGHRS and CDR2 YFSETQ. V lost 5 bases to trimming and J lost 1 base, with 15 bases between them.

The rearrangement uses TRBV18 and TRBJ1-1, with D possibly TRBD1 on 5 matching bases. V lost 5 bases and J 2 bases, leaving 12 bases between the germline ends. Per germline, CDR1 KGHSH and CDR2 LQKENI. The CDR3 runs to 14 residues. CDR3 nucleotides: TGTGCCAGCTCATCAACAGGACCCAACACTGAAGCTTTCTTT. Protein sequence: CASSSTGPNTEAFF. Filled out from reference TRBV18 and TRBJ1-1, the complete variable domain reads NAGVMQNPRHLVRRRGQEARLRCSPMKGHSHVYWYRQLPEEGLKFMVYLQKENIIDESGMPKERFSAEFPKEGPSILRIQQVVRGDSAAYFCASSSTGPNTEAFFGQGTRLTVV.

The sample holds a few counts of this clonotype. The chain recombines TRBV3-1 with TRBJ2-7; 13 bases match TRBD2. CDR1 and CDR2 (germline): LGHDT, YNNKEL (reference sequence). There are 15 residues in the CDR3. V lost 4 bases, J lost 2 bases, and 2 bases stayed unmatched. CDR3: CASSPGTSGAYEQYF. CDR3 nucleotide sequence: TGTGCCAGCAGCCCCGGGACTAGCGGGGCCTACGAGCAGTACTTC.

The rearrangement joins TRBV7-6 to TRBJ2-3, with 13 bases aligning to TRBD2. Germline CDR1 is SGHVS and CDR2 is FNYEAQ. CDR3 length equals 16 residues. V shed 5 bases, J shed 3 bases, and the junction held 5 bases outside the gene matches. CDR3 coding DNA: TGTGCCAGCAGCCTTGGGACTAGCGGGACGACAGATACGCAGTATTTT. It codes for CASSLGTSGTTDTQYF.

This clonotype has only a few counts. Written as DNA, the CDR3 is TGTGCCATCAGTAACTCGGGACACCCCTTAAACTATGGCTACACCTTC. Protein product: CAISNSGHPLNYGYTF. This chain connects TRBV10-3 to TRBJ1-2; D perhaps matches TRBD1 (6 bases). Trimming cost V 5 bases and J 2 bases, with 18 bases left between them. Germline-derived CDR1 and CDR2 are ENHRY and SYGVKD. This CDR3 contains 16 residues.

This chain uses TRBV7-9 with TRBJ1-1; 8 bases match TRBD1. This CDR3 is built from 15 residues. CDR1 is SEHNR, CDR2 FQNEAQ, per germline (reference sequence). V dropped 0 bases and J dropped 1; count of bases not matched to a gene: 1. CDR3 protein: CASSLADRGNTEAFF. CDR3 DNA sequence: TGTGCCAGCAGCTTAGCCGACAGGGGGAACACTGAAGCTTTCTTT.

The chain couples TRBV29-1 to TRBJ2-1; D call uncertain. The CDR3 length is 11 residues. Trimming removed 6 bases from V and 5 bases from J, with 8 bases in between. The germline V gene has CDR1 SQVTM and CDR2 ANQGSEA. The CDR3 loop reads CSVSRNNEQFF. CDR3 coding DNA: TGCAGCGTATCGAGGAACAATGAGCAGTTCTTC.

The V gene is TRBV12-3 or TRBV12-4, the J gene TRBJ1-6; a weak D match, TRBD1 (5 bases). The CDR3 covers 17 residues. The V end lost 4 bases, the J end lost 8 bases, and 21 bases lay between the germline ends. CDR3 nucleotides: TGTGCCAGCAGTTATGTGTTTCGTGGGACCCCAGATTCACCCCTCCACTTT. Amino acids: CASSYVFRGTPDSPLHF.

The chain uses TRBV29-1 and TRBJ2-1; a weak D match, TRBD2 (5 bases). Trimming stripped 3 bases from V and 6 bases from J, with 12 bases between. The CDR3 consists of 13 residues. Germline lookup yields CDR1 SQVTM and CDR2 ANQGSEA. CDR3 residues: CSVDGNTVNEQFF. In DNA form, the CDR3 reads TGCAGCGTTGACGGGAATACGGTCAATGAGCAGTTCTTC.

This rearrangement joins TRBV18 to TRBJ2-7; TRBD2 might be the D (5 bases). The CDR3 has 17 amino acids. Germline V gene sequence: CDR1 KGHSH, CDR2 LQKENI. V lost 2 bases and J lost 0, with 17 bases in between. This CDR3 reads CASSPESWRPHSYEQYF. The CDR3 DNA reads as TGTGCCAGCTCACCAGAAAGCTGGAGGCCCCACTCCTACGAGCAGTACTTC. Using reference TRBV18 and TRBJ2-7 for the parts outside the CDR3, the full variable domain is NAGVMQNPRHLVRRRGQEARLRCSPMKGHSHVYWYRQLPEEGLKFMVYLQKENIIDESGMPKERFSAEFPKEGPSILRIQQVVRGDSAAYFCASSPESWRPHSYEQYFGPGTRLTVT.

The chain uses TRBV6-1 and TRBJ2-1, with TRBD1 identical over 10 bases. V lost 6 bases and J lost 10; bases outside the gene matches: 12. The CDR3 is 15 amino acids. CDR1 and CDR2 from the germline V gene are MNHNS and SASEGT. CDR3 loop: CASSPGQGKVNEQFF. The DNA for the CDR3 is TGTGCCAGCAGCCCGGGACAGGGGAAGGTTAACGAGCAGTTCTTC.

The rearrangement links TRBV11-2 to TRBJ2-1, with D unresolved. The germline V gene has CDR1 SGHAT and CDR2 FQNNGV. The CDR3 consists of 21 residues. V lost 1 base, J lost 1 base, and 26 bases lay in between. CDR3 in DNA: TGTGCCAGCAGCTTAGGCTTCGGCATGGGCGGCCCAAAAGTATCCTACAATGAGCAGTTCTTC. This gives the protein CASSLGFGMGGPKVSYNEQFF.

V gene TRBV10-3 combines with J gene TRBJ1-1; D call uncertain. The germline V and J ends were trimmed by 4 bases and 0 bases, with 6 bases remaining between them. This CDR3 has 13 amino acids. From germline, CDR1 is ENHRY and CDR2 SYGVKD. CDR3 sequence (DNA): TGTGCCATCAGTGGGAGATTGAACACTGAAGCTTTCTTT. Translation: CAISGRLNTEAFF.

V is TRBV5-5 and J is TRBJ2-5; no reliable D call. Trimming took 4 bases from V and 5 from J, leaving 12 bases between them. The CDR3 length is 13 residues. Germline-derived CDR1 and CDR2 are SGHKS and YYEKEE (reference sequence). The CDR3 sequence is CASSPEAWETQYF. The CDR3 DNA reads TGTGCCAGCAGCCCCGAGGCCTGGGAGACCCAGTACTTC. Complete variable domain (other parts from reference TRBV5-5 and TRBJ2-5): DAGVTQSPTHLIKTRGQQVTLRCSPISGHKSVSWYQQVLGQGPQFIFQYYEKEERGRGNFPDRFSARQFPNYSSELNVNALLLGDSALYLCASSPEAWETQYFGPGTRLLVL.

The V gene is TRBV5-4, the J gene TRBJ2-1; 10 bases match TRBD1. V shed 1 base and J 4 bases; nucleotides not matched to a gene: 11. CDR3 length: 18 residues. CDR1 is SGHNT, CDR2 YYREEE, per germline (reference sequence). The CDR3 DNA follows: TGTGCCAGCAGCTTGTATCGGGGACAGGGGTCCAGGTACAATGAGCAGTTCTTC. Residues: CASSLYRGQGSRYNEQFF.

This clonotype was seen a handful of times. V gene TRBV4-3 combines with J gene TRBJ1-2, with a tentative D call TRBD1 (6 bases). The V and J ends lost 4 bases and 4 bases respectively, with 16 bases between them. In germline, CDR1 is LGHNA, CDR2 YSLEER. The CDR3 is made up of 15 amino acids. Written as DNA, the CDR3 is TGCGCCAGCAGCCCACGCGACAGGTCCTTCTATGGCTACACCTTC. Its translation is CASSPRDRSFYGYTF.

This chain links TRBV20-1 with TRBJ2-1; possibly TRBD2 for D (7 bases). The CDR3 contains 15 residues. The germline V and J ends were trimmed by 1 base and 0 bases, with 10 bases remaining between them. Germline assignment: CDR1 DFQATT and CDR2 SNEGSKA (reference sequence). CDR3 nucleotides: TGCAGTGCTAGAGTGCGGGGGCTCTCCTACAATGAGCAGTTCTTC. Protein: CSARVRGLSYNEQFF.

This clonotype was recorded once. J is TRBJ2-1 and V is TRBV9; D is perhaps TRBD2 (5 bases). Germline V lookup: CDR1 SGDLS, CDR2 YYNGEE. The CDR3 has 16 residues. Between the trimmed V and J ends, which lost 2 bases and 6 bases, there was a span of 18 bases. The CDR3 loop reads CASSVSSGSTLNEQFF. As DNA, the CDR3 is TGTGCCAGCAGCGTGAGCTCTGGGAGTACTCTCAATGAGCAGTTCTTC.

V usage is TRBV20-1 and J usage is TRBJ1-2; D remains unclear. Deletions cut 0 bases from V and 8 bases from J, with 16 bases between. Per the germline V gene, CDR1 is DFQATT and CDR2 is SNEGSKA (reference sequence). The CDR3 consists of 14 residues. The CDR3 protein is CSARDAEGLRGYTF. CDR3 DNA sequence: TGCAGTGCTAGAGATGCGGAGGGCCTGCGGGGCTACACCTTC.

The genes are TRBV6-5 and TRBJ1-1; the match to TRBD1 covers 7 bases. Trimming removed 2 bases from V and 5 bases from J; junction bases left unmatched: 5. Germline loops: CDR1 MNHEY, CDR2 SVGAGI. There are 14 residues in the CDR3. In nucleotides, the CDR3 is TGTGCCAGCAGTTACGAGACAGGGTTAACTGAAGCTTTCTTT. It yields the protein CASSYETGLTEAFF.